These 20 T cell receptor delta chains were all obtained from the same sample, sequenced in a study of Vδ1+ human thymocytes. Overall study findings and caveats: In the thymus, TRG and TRD repertoires looked highly polyclonal with Gaussian CDR3 lengths.

No antigen has been identified for these receptors. The template was reverse-transcribed extracted RNA. The CDR3 regions were amplified by multiplex PCR from V-gene primers to a constant-region primer. TCRdb reanalyzed the multiplex PCR reads using CATT. The sample records 80,000 or so delta-chain clones, around 35% being singletons. The sequencing input was Vdelta1+ gamma-delta thymocytes from the thymus. The sample's subset: FACS-sorted CD3+ TCRalphabeta- TCRVdelta1+ TCRVdelta2- thymocytes. Receptor source: a boy younger than two who had congenital heart surgery.

This clone was seen once. V usage is TRDV1 and J usage is TRDJ1, with D unresolved. V dropped 1 base and J dropped 9 bases, with 15 bases sitting between them. The germline V gene encodes CDR1 TSWWSYY and CDR2 QGS. The CDR3 consists of 14 residues. This CDR3 is CALGERRTTGQLIF. Here the CDR3 DNA reads TGTGCTCTTGGGGAACGTCGAACCACAGGTCAACTCATCTTT.

The chain joins TRDV1 to TRDJ1; either TRDD2 or TRDD3 may supply D (5 bases each). V was pared by 0 bases and J by 0 bases, with 17 bases between. The V gene's germline CDR1 is TSWWSYY and CDR2 QGS. This CDR3 contains 18 residues. This chain's CDR3 is CALGELLFLGVYTDKLIF. DNA of the CDR3: TGTGCTCTTGGGGAACTACTTTTCCTGGGAGTGTACACCGATAAACTCATCTTT.

The chain is built from TRDV1 and TRDJ1, with 10 bases fitting TRDD3. Germline V CDR1 and CDR2: TSWWSYY, QGS. Germline trimming cut 0 bases from V and 1 base from J; bases unmatched to any gene: 29. The length of the CDR3 is 25 residues. CDR3 DNA sequence: TGTGCTCTTGGGGAACTAGTTCGAAACTGGGGGATTAATGGTCCTGTCGAGGGTAGCACCGATAAACTCATCTTT. Its protein product is CALGELVRNWGINGPVEGSTDKLIF.

The chain is built from TRDV1 and TRDJ1; 8 bases match TRDD3. The V gene's germline CDR1 is TSWWSYY and CDR2 QGS. V trimming: 2 bases; J trimming: 4 bases; junction bases outside the gene matches: 18. The length of the CDR3 is 19 residues. CDR3 nucleotide sequence: TGTGCTCTTGGGGAATTCTTTGAGGGAATGGGGATACCCGGCGATAAACTCATCTTT. This codes for CALGEFFEGMGIPGDKLIF.

On this clone itself: The junction and the germline gene differ at one end; a read error may be behind it. The chain recombines TRDV1 with TRDJ1; D might be TRDD3 (6 bases). Germline lookup yields CDR1 TSWWSYY and CDR2 QGS. The CDR3 extends over 17 amino acids. CDR3: CAPGDPKSLLRYHKLIF. In DNA, the CDR3 is TGTGCTCCTGGGGACCCCAAGTCCCTACTCCGTTACCATAAACTCATCTTT.

This clone occurred a few times. The V gene is TRDV1, the J gene TRDJ1; TRDD3 matches 7 bases. V shed 3 bases and J 0 bases; nucleotides not matched to a gene: 25. Looked up from germline, CDR1 is TSWWSYY and CDR2 is QGS. This CDR3 is 22 amino acids long. CDR3 in DNA: TGTGCTCTTGGGGATAACTTGGAGAACTGTACGCTGGGGGTCGATTACACCGATAAACTCATCTTT. Amino acids: CALGDNLENCTLGVDYTDKLIF.

This clone has more than one count but fewer than ten. The chain links TRDV1 to TRDJ1; 8 bases map to TRDD3. Looked up from germline, CDR1 is TSWWSYY and CDR2 is QGS. Trimming at V came to 2 bases and at J to 10 bases, leaving 24 bases not matched to a gene. The CDR3 consists of 19 residues. CDR3 amino acids: CALGEDPTTLLGARKALIF. In nucleotides, the CDR3 is TGTGCTCTTGGGGAAGATCCTACTACCTTACTGGGGGCCAGAAAGGCACTCATCTTT.

This clone was detected a few times. V and J are TRDV2 and TRDJ1; 12 bases are shared with TRDD3. The CDR3 spans 21 residues. The V segment lost 7 bases and the J segment 0 bases; nucleotides outside the gene matches: 23. Germline values: CDR1 GEAIGNYY, CDR2 EKD. CDR3: CACPYATGGYYVRSDTDKLIF. The CDR3 DNA sequence: TGTGCCTGCCCTTACGCGACTGGGGGATACTATGTTAGGTCTGACACCGATAAACTCATCTTT.

This sequence joins TRDV1 and TRDJ1, with D possibly TRDD2 on 5 matching bases. V gave up 0 bases and J gave up 6 bases, with 23 bases separating them. This CDR3 spans 18 amino acids. Per the germline V gene, CDR1 is TSWWSYY and CDR2 is QGS. CDR3 nucleotides: TGTGCTCTTGGGGAACTAGGAGTGAAGTACCTACGGATCAATAAACTCATCTTT. Its translation is CALGELGVKYLRINKLIF.

This clone was observed a handful of times. This chain joins TRDV1 and TRDJ1, with 7 bases aligning to TRDD3. The CDR3 extends over 25 amino acids. J was trimmed by 0 bases and V by 2 bases; bases with no gene match: 33. Germline V gene lookup returns CDR1 TSWWSYY and CDR2 QGS. This CDR3 is CALGESPSDFRLDWGPPFYTDKLIF. The CDR3 DNA reads as TGTGCTCTTGGGGAATCCCCATCCGACTTCCGCCTGGACTGGGGTCCCCCTTTCTACACCGATAAACTCATCTTT.

The rearrangement uses TRDV1 and TRDJ1, with TRDD3 matching over 7 bases. In germline, CDR1 is TSWWSYY, CDR2 QGS. The V gene end was trimmed by 5 bases and the J gene end by 5 bases; junction bases not matched to a gene: 14. The CDR3 covers 16 residues. Here the CDR3 reads CALGNRVGDPADKLIF. The CDR3 region has the DNA TGTGCTCTTGGGAACCGGGTGGGGGACCCCGCAGATAAACTCATCTTT.

The sample holds a few counts of this clone. The chain couples TRDV1 to TRDJ1; 7 positions match TRDD2. Germline lookup yields CDR1 TSWWSYY and CDR2 QGS. CDR3 length: 17 residues. Trimming cost V 2 bases and J 4 bases; bases outside gene matches: 13. CDR3 region: CALGENSYFLGCDKLIF. The CDR3 nucleotides are TGTGCTCTTGGGGAAAATTCCTACTTTTTGGGGTGCGATAAACTCATCTTT.

Comments on this clone: Other DNA sequences from this sample encode an identical CDR3 as well. V usage is TRDV1 and J usage is TRDJ1; D gene unclear. Germline V CDR1 and CDR2: TSWWSYY, QGS. The CDR3 is 16 residues long. Trimming removed 2 bases from V and 0 bases from J, with 13 bases in between. The CDR3 DNA follows: TGTGCTCTTGGGGAATTCCGGGGTGCCCACACCGATAAACTCATCTTT. It encodes CALGEFRGAHTDKLIF.

The chain combines TRDV1 with TRDJ2, with D possibly matching TRDD3 (6 bases). Germline V gene lookup returns CDR1 TSWWSYY and CDR2 QGS. Trimming pared 4 bases from V and 3 bases from J, leaving 15 bases between. CDR3 length: 16 residues. As DNA, the CDR3 is TGTGCTCTTGGGGTCCTTGGTGGGGGGGTGACAGCACAACTCTTCTTT. Protein product: CALGVLGGGVTAQLFF.

This clone was picked up a small number of times. This chain links TRDV1 with TRDJ1; 11 nucleotides agree with TRDD3. Unmatched junction bases numbered 29, after V lost 4 bases and J lost 1 base. In germline, CDR1 is TSWWSYY, CDR2 QGS. This CDR3 comprises 24 residues. The CDR3 here is CALGARASYRRGGGYARVTDKLIF. CDR3 DNA sequence: TGTGCTCTTGGGGCCCGGGCTTCCTACCGTCGTGGTGGGGGATACGCGAGGGTCACCGATAAACTCATCTTT.

The chain uses TRDV1 and TRDJ1, with 10 bases that match TRDD3. This CDR3 region has 15 residues. Germline lookup yields CDR1 TSWWSYY and CDR2 QGS. With 2 bases clipped from V and 7 bases from J, the junction kept 7 bases outside the gene matches. The CDR3 DNA sequence: TGTGCTCTTGGGGAAAATAACTGGGGGATCATTAAACTCATCTTT. It translates to CALGENNWGIIKLIF.

The genes are TRDV1 and TRDJ1; no firm D call. The CDR3 spans 21 residues. Looked up from germline, CDR1 is TSWWSYY and CDR2 is QGS. Trimming removed 1 base at V and 1 base at J, with 28 bases between. CDR3 amino acids: CALGERGRALYPRRGTDKLIF. The DNA of the CDR3 is TGTGCTCTTGGGGAACGCGGGAGGGCCCTTTACCCTCGCCGGGGCACCGATAAACTCATCTTT.

The chain carries TRDV1 and TRDJ1; D not certain. V was clipped by 0 bases and J by 1 base, with 6 bases between them. The CDR3 is 14 residues long. Germline CDR1 reads TSWWSYY; CDR2 reads QGS. The CDR3 DNA is TGTGCTCTTGGGGAACTAAACGGCACCGATAAACTCATCTTT. Amino acids: CALGELNGTDKLIF.

This chain links TRDV1 with TRDJ1, with D perhaps matching TRDD3 (5 bases). The CDR3 runs 14 residues. The ends were cut back, 4 bases at V and 2 bases at J, with 11 bases in the middle. The germline V gene has CDR1 TSWWSYY and CDR2 QGS. The CDR3 DNA is TGTGCTCTTGGGGCCAGGGATGAGACCGATAAACTCATCTTT. It is translated as CALGARDETDKLIF.

In this sample, this clone turned up a few times. This rearrangement joins TRDV1 to TRDJ1, with no clear D. Trimming removed 5 bases from V and 0 bases from J, with 13 bases in between. CDR1 and CDR2 from the germline V gene are TSWWSYY and QGS. This CDR3 has 15 residues. CDR3 DNA sequence: TGTGCTCTTGGGCCCACGATTTTGTACACCGATAAACTCATCTTT. Translated, it gives CALGPTILYTDKLIF.